This TCR beta chain was sequenced during a study of blood T cell repertoires in COVID-19. Study overall: The study drew acute and convalescent COVID-19 samples from the United States, Italy and Spain. From T cells, B-cell-depleted T cells, or PBMCs came the material, which was cDNA or gDNA.

This CDR3 contains 14 residues. CDR1 and CDR2 (germline): GTSNPN, SVGIG (reference sequence). V was pared by 0 bases and J by 4 bases, with 12 bases between. In the original analysis: Amplification from reference gene primers served as the basis for estimated nucleated cell counts. The protocol was immunoSEQ multiplex PCR, while the TCRdb copy is restricted to in-frame clones and leaves out a portion. Clonal size and the V and J genes are those of that table, whereas D and trimming came from the DNA. The sample carries about 200,000 clones, 85% recorded once. This clone was seen just once. The chain carries TRBV30 and TRBJ1-2, with D possibly matching TRBD1 (6 bases). Sequenced material: peripheral blood. This sequence was found in a woman older than 75 with acute or convalescent COVID-19. The CDR3 DNA is TGTGCCTGGAGTGTAAAGGGGGTTGGCTATGGCTACACCTTC. Translated: CAWSVKGVGYGYTF. The full variable domain, completed using reference TRBV30 and TRBJ1-2, is SQTIHQWPATLVQPVGSPLSLECTVEGTSNPNLYWYRQAAGRGLQLLFYSVGIGQISSEVPQNLSASRPQDRQFILSSKKLLLSDSGFYLCAWSVKGVGYGYTFGSGTRLTVV.